The source of this T cell receptor beta chain is a study of pediatric ulcerative colitis. TCRdb's copy holds only in-frame clones and misses some; the assay was immunoSEQ multiplex PCR. The table has about 36,000 clones, about 80% seen once. Rectal tissue came from one to two pinch biopsies taken at colonoscopy. After removal of 3 bases from V and 2 bases from J, the junction contained 5 bases not matched to a gene. CDR1 and CDR2 from the germline V gene are MNHNS and SASEGT. CDR3 length equals 16 residues. The sequenced sample consisted of gut tissue. The TCR was taken from a boy between 10 and 17 years old with moderate ulcerative colitis. The V call is TRBV6-1, the J call TRBJ2-1, with 9 bases identical to TRBD2. The CDR3 protein is CASSDLSGGPYNEQFF. In DNA form, the CDR3 reads TGTGCCAGCAGTGACCTTAGCGGGGGACCCTACAATGAGCAGTTCTTC.